Listed below are T cell receptor beta chains from one sample, sequenced in a study of regulatory T cells in long-lasting Graves disease. A single record per CDR3 protein comes from TCRdb applying MiXCR to the multiplex PCR reads. This table holds over 300,000 distinct CDR3 sequences, roughly a sixth found once. The source was peripheral blood mononuclear cells (PBMCs), collected at new diagnosis, from a patient treated with antithyroid drugs. The origin of the receptors is a female donor with Graves disease. Both conserved end residues are part of each CDR3. The order of the fields is V gene, D gene, clone size, J gene, CDR3 DNA, CDR3 protein. D genes are given only for firm matches. Clone size is not always given. Where it is, it says once, few, many or a class for expanded clones.

v_gene: TRBV5-6; d_gene: TRBD1; abundance: few; j_gene: TRBJ2-2; CDR3nt: TGTGCCAGCAGGGGGGGCCCAGGGGGCCCCGGGGAGCTGTTTTTT; CDR3aa: CASRGGPGGPGELFF
v_gene: TRBV7-9; d_gene: TRBD2; abundance: many; j_gene: TRBJ2-5; CDR3nt: TGTGCCAGCAGCTTCGACCGGGCGGCAGGGAGGGAAGAGACCCAGTACTTC; CDR3aa: CASSFDRAAGREETQYF
v_gene: TRBV6-1; d_gene: TRBD1; abundance: many; j_gene: TRBJ2-2; CDR3nt: TGTGCCAGCCCTAACGGACAGGTATCCGGGGAGCTGTTTTTT; CDR3aa: CASPNGQVSGELFF
v_gene: TRBV28; d_gene: .; abundance: many; j_gene: TRBJ1-6; CDR3nt: TGTGCCAGCAGTTTTGGGCTAGGGGGTTCACCCCTCCACTTT; CDR3aa: CASSFGLGGSPLHF
v_gene: TRBV4-1; d_gene: .; abundance: many; j_gene: TRBJ1-1; CDR3nt: TGCGCCAGCAGCCAAGCCCTATTGAAGGGACAGAACACTGAAGCTTTCTTT; CDR3aa: CASSQALLKGQNTEAFF
v_gene: TRBV4-1; d_gene: TRBD2; abundance: .; j_gene: TRBJ2-5; CDR3nt: TGCGCCAGCAGCCCGAACCCGGGGACTAGCGCACAAGAGACCCAGTACTTC; CDR3aa: CASSPNPGTSAQETQYF
v_gene: TRBV29-1; d_gene: .; abundance: many; j_gene: TRBJ1-1; CDR3nt: TGCAGCGTTGGTAAGAGCCTTTCGCACTACACTGAAGCTTTCTTT; CDR3aa: CSVGKSLSHYTEAFF
v_gene: TRBV7-2; d_gene: .; abundance: .; j_gene: TRBJ2-7; CDR3nt: TGTGCCAGCAGCCCCGTGGGGGGCCCGTCCTACGAGCAGCACTTC; CDR3aa: CASSPVGGPSYEQHF
v_gene: TRBV6-2/TRBV6-3; d_gene: TRBD1; abundance: few; j_gene: TRBJ1-1; CDR3nt: TGTGCCAGCAGTTTTTTGACAGGGGGTACTGAAGCTTTCTTT; CDR3aa: CASSFLTGGTEAFF
v_gene: TRBV6-1; d_gene: TRBD1; abundance: many; j_gene: TRBJ1-6; CDR3nt: TGTGCCAGCCCTAAACCGGGGCGACAGGGTCATTCACCCCTCCACTTT; CDR3aa: CASPKPGRQGHSPLHF
v_gene: TRBV27; d_gene: .; abundance: many; j_gene: TRBJ1-5; CDR3nt: TGTGCCAGCACCCTGTGGGGGTCGGGTGGCAATCAGCCCCAGCATTTT; CDR3aa: CASTLWGSGGNQPQHF
v_gene: TRBV4-1; d_gene: TRBD1; abundance: many; j_gene: TRBJ1-6; CDR3nt: TGCGCCAGCAGCCCGACAGGGTCGCGAAGTTCACCCCTCCACTTT; CDR3aa: CASSPTGSRSSPLHF
v_gene: TRBV20-1; d_gene: TRBD1; abundance: .; j_gene: TRBJ1-2; CDR3nt: TGCAGTGCTCCGCCGGGACAGGGGGCCCGGAACTATGGCTACACCTTC; CDR3aa: CSAPPGQGARNYGYTF
v_gene: TRBV20-1; d_gene: .; abundance: many; j_gene: TRBJ1-2; CDR3nt: TGCAGTGCTAGACCCTCCTATGGCTACACCTTC; CDR3aa: CSARPSYGYTF
v_gene: TRBV24-1; d_gene: .; abundance: few; j_gene: TRBJ2-5; CDR3nt: TGTGCCACCAGTGAGCCAGGGTTCGAGACCCAGTACTTC; CDR3aa: CATSEPGFETQYF
v_gene: TRBV4-1; d_gene: .; abundance: many; j_gene: TRBJ1-1; CDR3nt: TGCGCCAGCAGCCTCAGCAGCCTGAACACTGAAGCTTTCTTT; CDR3aa: CASSLSSLNTEAFF
v_gene: TRBV29-1; d_gene: TRBD1; abundance: many; j_gene: TRBJ1-1; CDR3nt: TGCAGCGCCCGGACAGGGCAGAACACTGAAGCTTTCTTT; CDR3aa: CSARTGQNTEAFF
v_gene: TRBV6-1; d_gene: .; abundance: few; j_gene: TRBJ1-5; CDR3nt: TGTGCCATCAGTGAGTCTAGGCCGGCGGGGGGCAATCAGCCCCAGCATTTT; CDR3aa: CAISESRPAGGNQPQHF
v_gene: TRBV6-1; d_gene: TRBD1; abundance: many; j_gene: TRBJ1-3; CDR3nt: TGTGCCAGCCATAAGACAGGGGTCGGAAACACCATATATTTT; CDR3aa: CASHKTGVGNTIYF
v_gene: TRBV6-2/TRBV6-3; d_gene: .; abundance: many; j_gene: TRBJ1-1; CDR3nt: TGTGCCAGCAGTTACGGAGGGGGTGGCACTGAAGCTTTCTTT; CDR3aa: CASSYGGGGTEAFF
v_gene: TRBV20-1; d_gene: .; abundance: many; j_gene: TRBJ2-3; CDR3nt: TGCAGTGCCCAACCAGGGCACTCTACCTTTCCAGATACGCAGTATTTT; CDR3aa: CSAQPGHSTFPDTQYF
v_gene: TRBV28; d_gene: .; abundance: .; j_gene: TRBJ1-3; CDR3nt: TGTGCCAGCAGCAACCCAGGGAACTCTGGAAACACCATATATTTT; CDR3aa: CASSNPGNSGNTIYF
v_gene: TRBV5-1; d_gene: .; abundance: many; j_gene: TRBJ1-1; CDR3nt: TGCGCCAGCAGAAGCCCGAACACTGAAGCTTTCTTT; CDR3aa: CASRSPNTEAFF
v_gene: TRBV27; d_gene: .; abundance: many; j_gene: TRBJ1-1; CDR3nt: TGTGCCAGCAGTCGAAAGGGGGACCTCAGGACTGAAGCTTTCTTT; CDR3aa: CASSRKGDLRTEAFF
v_gene: TRBV4-1; d_gene: .; abundance: .; j_gene: TRBJ2-2; CDR3nt: TGCGCCAGCAGCCAACGGCGGGTTAATACCGGGGAGCTGTTTTTT; CDR3aa: CASSQRRVNTGELFF
v_gene: TRBV7-2; d_gene: TRBD1; abundance: many; j_gene: TRBJ2-3; CDR3nt: TGTGCCAGCAGCAACCCGGGACAGTCCACAGATACGCAGTATTTT; CDR3aa: CASSNPGQSTDTQYF
v_gene: TRBV11-2; d_gene: TRBD1; abundance: .; j_gene: TRBJ2-7; CDR3nt: TGTGCCAGCAGCTTGTCGGGACAGGGGACCCACGAGCAGTACTTC; CDR3aa: CASSLSGQGTHEQYF
v_gene: TRBV12-5; d_gene: TRBD1; abundance: many; j_gene: TRBJ1-2; CDR3nt: TGTGCTAGTGGATGGGACAGGGGCACTTATGGCTACACCTTC; CDR3aa: CASGWDRGTYGYTF
v_gene: TRBV10-3; d_gene: .; abundance: few; j_gene: TRBJ1-4; CDR3nt: TGTGCCATCAGTGAGTCGCCCGGGCGGGAAAAACTGTTTTTT; CDR3aa: CAISESPGREKLFF
v_gene: TRBV18; d_gene: TRBD1; abundance: many; j_gene: TRBJ2-3; CDR3nt: TGTGCCAGCTCACCACGGGACAGGGGTCATACGCAGTATTTT; CDR3aa: CASSPRDRGHTQYF
v_gene: TRBV18; d_gene: TRBD1; abundance: .; j_gene: TRBJ2-7; CDR3nt: TGTGCCAGCTCACCACTCTCGGACAGGGGGGCCGAGCAGTACTTC; CDR3aa: CASSPLSDRGAEQYF
v_gene: TRBV12-3/TRBV12-4; d_gene: .; abundance: many; j_gene: TRBJ2-1; CDR3nt: TGTGCCAGCGCCAGCGTGGGGGGCAATGAGCAGTTCTTC; CDR3aa: CASASVGGNEQFF
v_gene: TRBV5-1; d_gene: TRBD1; abundance: many; j_gene: TRBJ1-1; CDR3nt: TGTGCCAGCAGTTCAACAGGGGACACTGAAGCTTTCTTT; CDR3aa: CASSSTGDTEAFF
v_gene: TRBV18; d_gene: .; abundance: many; j_gene: TRBJ2-5; CDR3nt: TGTGCCAGCTCACCACCGGCCGATCGAGAGACCCAGTACTTC; CDR3aa: CASSPPADRETQYF
v_gene: TRBV3-1; d_gene: TRBD2; abundance: many; j_gene: TRBJ2-5; CDR3nt: TGTGCCAGCAGCCAACTCGAGCGGGAGGGCCGGGAGACCCAGTACTTC; CDR3aa: CASSQLEREGRETQYF
v_gene: TRBV6-2/TRBV6-3; d_gene: .; abundance: many; j_gene: TRBJ1-1; CDR3nt: TGTGCCAGCAGGCGGTACACCTGGATCGAAGCTTTCTTT; CDR3aa: CASRRYTWIEAFF
v_gene: TRBV20-1; d_gene: TRBD2; abundance: many; j_gene: TRBJ2-3; CDR3nt: TGCAGTGCTAGAGTAGCGGGACCAGATACGCAGTATTTT; CDR3aa: CSARVAGPDTQYF
v_gene: TRBV11-2; d_gene: .; abundance: many; j_gene: TRBJ1-4; CDR3nt: TGTGCCAGCAGCTTAGGAGGGGGATCATATGAAAAACTGTTTTTT; CDR3aa: CASSLGGGSYEKLFF
v_gene: TRBV27; d_gene: .; abundance: many; j_gene: TRBJ1-2; CDR3nt: TGTGCCAGCAGCAGGACCGCCTCCTATGGCTACACCTTC; CDR3aa: CASSRTASYGYTF
v_gene: TRBV20-1; d_gene: TRBD2; abundance: many; j_gene: TRBJ2-1; CDR3nt: TGCAGTGCTAGAGCGCAACCCCGAGCGGGAGGGTGGGGCATTAATGAGCAGTTCTTC; CDR3aa: CSARAQPRAGGWGINEQFF
v_gene: TRBV20-1; d_gene: TRBD2; abundance: many; j_gene: TRBJ2-5; CDR3nt: TGCAGTGCTAGAGATCGACTAGCCCAAGAGACCCAGTACTTC; CDR3aa: CSARDRLAQETQYF
v_gene: TRBV24-1; d_gene: TRBD2; abundance: many; j_gene: TRBJ2-2; CDR3nt: TGTGCCACCAGTGGGACTAGCGGTGAACCGAACACCGGGGAGCTGTTTTTT; CDR3aa: CATSGTSGEPNTGELFF
v_gene: TRBV6-5; d_gene: TRBD2; abundance: many; j_gene: TRBJ2-5; CDR3nt: TGTGCCAGCAGTTACTCGGGACTAGCGGGGGGAGAGACCCAGTACTTC; CDR3aa: CASSYSGLAGGETQYF
v_gene: TRBV12-3/TRBV12-4; d_gene: .; abundance: many; j_gene: TRBJ2-7; CDR3nt: TGTGCCACCTCTCGGGGGTTCGAGCAGTACTTC; CDR3aa: CATSRGFEQYF
v_gene: TRBV20-1; d_gene: .; abundance: few; j_gene: TRBJ2-7; CDR3nt: TGCAGTGCTAGAGATCTCCCACAGGAGCAGTACTTC; CDR3aa: CSARDLPQEQYF
v_gene: TRBV19; d_gene: .; abundance: few; j_gene: TRBJ2-2; CDR3nt: TGTGCCAGTACGGGGGGACAGTTTTACACCGGGGAGCTGTTTTTT; CDR3aa: CASTGGQFYTGELFF
v_gene: TRBV6-2/TRBV6-3; d_gene: .; abundance: few; j_gene: TRBJ1-1; CDR3nt: TGTGCCAGCGGTAGCCCTTACCGGGGGGTGAACACTGAAGCTTTCTTT; CDR3aa: CASGSPYRGVNTEAFF
v_gene: TRBV6-1; d_gene: .; abundance: many; j_gene: TRBJ2-2; CDR3nt: TGTGCCAGCAGGCACGATCCGCCACCGGGAGCGAACACCGGGGAGCTGTTTTTT; CDR3aa: CASRHDPPPGANTGELFF